These 3 T cell receptor beta chains share one sample of origin, sequenced in a study of tumor and adjacent non-tumor tissue in lung cancer. RNA was extracted from bulk tissue without any cell sorting. TCRbeta libraries were built with three rounds of nested PCR, modified from ARM-PCR. TCRdb re-analysed the multiplex PCR reads in MiXCR, keeping a single row per CDR3 protein. This sample carries about 110,000 distinct CDR3 sequences, roughly 84% of them seen once, and the ten largest clones take 22%. Sequenced input: lung tumor tissue. The source is a man aged 65 to 85 with non-small cell lung cancer.

The rearrangement joins TRBV14 to TRBJ1-5; D gene uncertain. V dropped 6 bases and J dropped 7 bases, with 22 bases sitting between them. From germline, CDR1 is SGHDN and CDR2 FVKESK. This CDR3 is 16 amino acids long. CDR3 in amino acids: CASSPWGSGERQPQHF. The CDR3 DNA is TGTGCCAGCAGTCCCTGGGGTAGCGGGGAAAGACAGCCCCAGCATTTT.

On this clonotype: Here the CDR3 omits its conserved ending phenylalanine or tryptophan, so a read error is the likely source. The chain links TRBV29-1 to TRBJ2-3; 9 bases fit TRBD2. This CDR3 is 15 amino acids long. From germline, CDR1 is SQVTM and CDR2 ANQGSEA. The CDR3 protein is CNVNTLAGSTDTQYL. The CDR3 DNA reads TGCAACGTCAATACCCTAGCGGGAAGCACAGATACGCAGTATTTA.

Notes on this clonotype: Being one base from a much bigger clone, this may be a read error. This rearrangement joins TRBV28 to TRBJ2-3; a possible D gene is TRBD2 (6 bases). CDR3 length equals 15 residues. Germline CDR1 MDHEN, CDR2 SYDVKM. The CDR3 coding sequence is TGTGCCAGCAGACGACCCGGACTAATCACAAATACGCAGTATTTT. As protein: CASRRPGLITNTQYF.